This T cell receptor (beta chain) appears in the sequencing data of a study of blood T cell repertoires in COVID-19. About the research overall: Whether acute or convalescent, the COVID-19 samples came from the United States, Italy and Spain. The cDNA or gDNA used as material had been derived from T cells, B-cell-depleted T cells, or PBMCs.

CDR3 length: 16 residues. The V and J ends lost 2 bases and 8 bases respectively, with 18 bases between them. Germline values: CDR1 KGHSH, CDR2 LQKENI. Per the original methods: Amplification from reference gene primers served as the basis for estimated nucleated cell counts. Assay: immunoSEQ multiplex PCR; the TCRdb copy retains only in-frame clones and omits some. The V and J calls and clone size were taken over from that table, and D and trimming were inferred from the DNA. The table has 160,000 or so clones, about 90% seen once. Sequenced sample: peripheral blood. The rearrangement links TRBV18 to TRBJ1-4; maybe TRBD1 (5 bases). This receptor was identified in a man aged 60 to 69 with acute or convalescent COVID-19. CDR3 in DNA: TGTGCCAGCTCACCAACACAGGTTCCAGACCCCGAAAAACTGTTTTTT. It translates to CASSPTQVPDPEKLFF.